This T cell receptor beta chain was profiled in a study of T-cell memory formation after mild COVID-19. Across the whole study: TCR clusters mostly belonged to single donors.

Germline-derived CDR1 and CDR2 are MNHEY and SMNVEV (reference sequence). There are 12 residues in the CDR3. The germline V and J ends were trimmed by 2 bases and 8 bases, with 9 bases remaining between them. A single record per CDR3 protein comes from TCRdb applying MiXCR to the 5' RACE reads. The sample carries some 86,000 distinct CDR3 sequences, 25% recorded once. This clonotype was seen more than once but under ten times. Sequencing was done on a sample of PBMCs or a T cell subset sorted from them (not recorded which). The V and J genes are TRBV27 and TRBJ1-1; tentatively, D is TRBD1 (5 bases). The source of this sequence is a man aged 18 to 30 who had mild COVID-19 (a few samples of this study predate the infection). Cell type and time point are not known. The CDR3 protein is CASSLGAGEAFF. DNA for the CDR3: TGTGCCAGCAGTTTAGGGGCAGGGGAAGCTTTCTTT.